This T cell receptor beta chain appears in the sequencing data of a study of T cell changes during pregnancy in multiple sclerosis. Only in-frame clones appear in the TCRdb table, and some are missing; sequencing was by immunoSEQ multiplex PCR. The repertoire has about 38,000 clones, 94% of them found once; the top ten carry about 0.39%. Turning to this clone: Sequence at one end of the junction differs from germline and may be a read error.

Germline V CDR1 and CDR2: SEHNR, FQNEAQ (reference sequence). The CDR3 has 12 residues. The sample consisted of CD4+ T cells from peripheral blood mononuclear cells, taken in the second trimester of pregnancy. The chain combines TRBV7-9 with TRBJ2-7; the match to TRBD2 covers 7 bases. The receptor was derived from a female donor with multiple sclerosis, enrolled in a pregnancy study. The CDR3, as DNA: TGTGCCAGCAGCTTTCGGGACTACGAGCAGTGCTTC. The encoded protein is CASSFRDYEQCF.